This T cell receptor (beta chain) was captured by sequencing in a study of identical twins. This clonotype has a handful of counts. The antigen remains undetermined. It was template switching that added a universal primer site, and there were unique molecular identifiers on the cDNA. TCRdb reprocessed the 5' RACE reads via MiXCR and lists one record per CDR3 protein. The profile shows about 430,000 distinct CDR3 sequences, about 18% of them singletons. Study outcomes and limitations: Excess low generation probability was seen in twin-shared out-of-frame alpha sequences.

Germline CDR1 reads WSHSY; CDR2 reads SAAADI. This CDR3 is 11 amino acids long. V gave up 10 bases and J gave up 5 bases, with 11 bases separating them. Sequenced input: naive T cells sorted from blood. The sequence was collected from a man between 50 and 59 years old in good health. The rearrangement uses TRBV10-2 and TRBJ2-5, with D perhaps TRBD1 or TRBD2 (5 bases each). Written as DNA, the CDR3 is TGCGCCACTGAATGGGGGGAGACCCAGTACTTC. Its translation is CATEWGETQYF.